What follows are 14 T cell receptor beta chains derived from one specimen sequenced in a study of cytomegalovirus exposure and HLA in healthy donors. 13 Jbeta primers and 60 Vbeta primers were used for the PCR. Sequenced by immunoSEQ multiplex PCR; TCRdb stores in-frame clones only, minus some. The data hold about 160,000 clones, with approximately 84% observed a single time. Sequencing was carried out using PBMCs. Every receptor here comes from a man aged 18 to 30 in good health and CMV-seropositive.

This chain uses TRBV9 with TRBJ2-2, with 7 bases identical to TRBD1. V was clipped by 0 bases and J by 2 bases; unmatched bases: 4. CDR1 SGDLS and CDR2 YYNGEE come from the germline V gene. The CDR3 covers 16 residues. The CDR3 DNA follows: TGTGCCAGCAGCGTAGGGGGGACAGTTAACACCGGGGAGCTGTTTTTT. It is translated as CASSVGGTVNTGELFF.

The chain uses TRBV18 and TRBJ1-1, with D tentatively TRBD1 (5 bases). The CDR3 has 14 amino acids. Per germline, CDR1 KGHSH and CDR2 LQKENI. The V and J ends lost 2 bases and 2 bases respectively, with 9 bases between them. The CDR3 DNA reads as TGTGCCAGCTCACCAGCAACAGGTAACACTGAAGCTTTCTTT. Protein product: CASSPATGNTEAFF.

The DNA for the CDR3 is TGCGCCAGCAGCCAAGTTACAGCGGCTGGGGATACGCAGTATTTT. Translation: CASSQVTAAGDTQYF. This sequence joins TRBV4-3 and TRBJ2-3; D may be TRBD2 (5 bases). The V end lost 1 base, the J end lost 6 bases, and 14 bases lay between the germline ends. The CDR3 is 15 amino acids. Germline-derived CDR1 and CDR2 are LGHNA and YSLEER.

The genes are TRBV6-5 and TRBJ1-1; maybe TRBD1 (6 bases). CDR1 and CDR2 (germline): MNHEY, SVGAGI. V was pared by 4 bases and J by 0 bases, with 12 bases between. CDR3 length equals 15 residues. The CDR3 loop is CASSSRGAVNTEAFF. The CDR3 coding sequence is TGTGCCAGCAGTTCTCGGGGGGCCGTGAACACTGAAGCTTTCTTT.

The chain is built from TRBV4-2 and TRBJ1-3; D not resolved. The germline CDR1 and CDR2 sequences are LGHNA and YNFKEQ. Trimming removed 0 bases at V and 0 bases at J, with 9 bases between. CDR3 length: 16 amino acids. The CDR3 spells CASSQDLPFSGNTIYF. The CDR3 DNA reads as TGTGCCAGCAGCCAAGATCTTCCGTTCTCTGGAAACACCATATATTTT.

V gene TRBV7-8 combines with J gene TRBJ1-1; no firm D call. Looked up from germline, CDR1 is SGHVS and CDR2 is FQNEAQ. This CDR3 spans 14 amino acids. V lost 5 bases and J 1 base, leaving 11 bases between the germline ends. The CDR3 here is CASSPGRENTEAFF. The CDR3 DNA is TGTGCCAGCAGCCCGGGGAGGGAGAACACTGAAGCTTTCTTT. The entire variable domain, with the rest obtained from reference TRBV7-8 and TRBJ1-1, is as follows: GAGVSQSPRYKVAKRGQDVALRCDPISGHVSLFWYQQALGQGPEFLTYFQNEAQLDKSGLPSDRFFAERPEGSVSTLKIQRTQQEDSAVYLCASSPGRENTEAFFGQGTRLTVV.

This rearrangement joins TRBV2 to TRBJ1-2; TRBD1 matches at 10 bases. The CDR3 totals 13 residues. V lost 4 bases, J lost 8 bases, and 4 bases stayed unmatched. Germline CDR1 is SNHLY and CDR2 is FYNNEI. For the CDR3, the DNA is TGTGCCAGCAGTGCGGGACAGGGGTCCGGCTACACCTTC. Translating it yields CASSAGQGSGYTF. Complete variable domain (other parts from reference TRBV2 and TRBJ1-2): EPEVTQTPSHQVTQMGQEVILRCVPISNHLYFYWYRQILGQKVEFLVSFYNNEISEKSEIFDDQFSVERPDGSNFTLKIRSTKLEDSAMYFCASSAGQGSGYTFGSGTRLTVV.

J is TRBJ2-3 and V is TRBV23-1; possibly TRBD2 for D (7 bases). TRBV23-1 is an ORF, with its function uncertain. V dropped 0 bases and J dropped 1 base, with 11 bases sitting between them. This CDR3 comprises 16 residues. CDR3 residues: CASSQSGGRGTDTQYF. In DNA, the CDR3 is TGCGCCAGCAGTCAATCGGGGGGGCGGGGCACAGATACGCAGTATTTT.

This clone showed up just once. The chain couples TRBV19 to TRBJ1-2; no clear D gene. Germline CDR1 and CDR2: LNHDA and SQIVND (reference sequence). Trimming took 1 base from V and 6 from J, leaving 6 bases between them. The CDR3 totals 12 residues. The CDR3 loop is CASSIGGNGYTF. The CDR3 DNA is TGTGCCAGTAGTATAGGAGGGAATGGCTACACCTTC.

This rearrangement joins TRBV5-4 to TRBJ2-5; no clear D gene. The CDR3 runs 15 residues. V lost 3 bases and J lost 1, with 13 bases in between. The germline CDR1 and CDR2 sequences are SGHNT and YYREEE (reference sequence). CDR3 nucleotide sequence: TGTGCCAGCAGCTCCCCCCTTGGCAGCCAAGAGACCCAGTACTTC. Translation gives CASSSPLGSQETQYF. Together with reference TRBV5-4 and TRBJ2-5, the CDR3 gives the full variable domain: ETGVTQSPTHLIKTRGQQVTLRCSSQSGHNTVSWYQQALGQGPQFIFQYYREEENGRGNFPPRFSGLQFPNYSSELNVNALELDDSALYLCASSSPLGSQETQYFGPGTRLLVL.

The gene calls are TRBV11-3 and TRBJ1-1; the D gene is possibly TRBD1 (6 bases). CDR3 length equals 16 residues. The V gene's germline CDR1 is SGHNT and CDR2 YENEEA. V lost 5 bases to trimming and J lost 3 bases, with 19 bases between them. Here the CDR3 DNA reads TGTGCCAGCAGCAACGGACAGTGGGGTGCGTACACTGAAGCTTTCTTT. It is translated as CASSNGQWGAYTEAFF.

The CDR3: CSVGTAGELFF. DNA of the CDR3: TGCAGCGTTGGTACGGCCGGGGAGCTGTTTTTT. The rearrangement joins TRBV29-1 to TRBJ2-2, with unresolved D. This CDR3 is 11 amino acids long. The germline CDR1 and CDR2 sequences are SQVTM and ANQGSEA. Trimming took 4 bases from V and 6 from J, leaving 6 bases between them.

The V and J genes are TRBV5-1 and TRBJ2-3, with TRBD2 matching over 12 bases. CDR1 SGHRS and CDR2 YFSETQ come from the germline V gene. The junction had 8 bases not matched to a gene; V was cut back by 4 bases and J by 5 bases. The CDR3 covers 16 residues. In DNA, the CDR3 is TGCGCCAGCAGCCCGTATCTAGCGGGGGGGCGAGATACGCAGTATTTT. Protein sequence: CASSPYLAGGRDTQYF.

The sample holds one count of this clone. The chain combines TRBV11-3 with TRBJ2-6; TRBD1 matches at 8 bases. V was pared by 10 bases and J by 0 bases, with 2 bases of the junction left unmatched. Germline V gives CDR1 SGHNT, CDR2 YENEEA. The CDR3 extends over 14 amino acids. The CDR3: CATTGGSGANVLTF. The CDR3 bases are TGTGCCACCACAGGGGGCTCTGGGGCCAACGTCCTGACTTTC.